Below are 22 T cell receptor beta chains sequenced from a single sample in a study of T cell responses to AZD1222 COVID-19 vaccine. Profiling relied on immunoSEQ multiplex PCR, and the TCRdb table lists in-frame clones only, not all of them. Counted here are roughly 130,000 clones, about 88% occurring once; the ten biggest clones make up about 19%. Specimen: peripheral blood, collected on day 0 of MenACWY control vaccination. These receptors originate from an adult in good health.

The chain employs TRBV29-1 and TRBJ1-2; D ambiguous. Germline CDR1 and CDR2: SQVTM and ANQGSEA. V was pared by 0 bases and J by 3 bases, with 11 bases between. The CDR3 runs to 14 residues. CDR3 sequence: CSVEDKPGYYGYTF. The CDR3 DNA sequence: TGCAGCGTTGAAGATAAACCGGGGTACTATGGCTACACCTTC.

The chain has TRBV7-2 and TRBJ1-4; D is perhaps TRBD1 (5 bases). Germline CDR1 is SGHTA and CDR2 is FQGNSA. Trimming cost V 0 bases and J 7 bases, with 21 bases left between them. The CDR3 totals 18 residues. CDR3 loop: CASSLAGGGIVRIEKLFF. In DNA form, the CDR3 reads TGTGCCAGCAGCTTAGCGGGGGGGGGAATTGTTAGGATTGAAAAACTGTTTTTT. The full variable domain, completed using reference TRBV7-2 and TRBJ1-4, is GAGVSQSPSNKVTEKGKDVELRCDPISGHTALYWYRQSLGQGLEFLIYFQGNSAPDKSGLPSDRFSAERTGGSVSTLTIQRTQQEDSAVYLCASSLAGGGIVRIEKLFFGSGTQLSVL.

This clone was counted once. The CDR3 nucleotides are TGTGCCAGCAGCTTAGGCCACCTTCAGACCCAGTACTTC. It yields the protein CASSLGHLQTQYF. J is TRBJ2-5 and V is TRBV7-8; D is undetermined. The germline V and J ends were trimmed by 1 base and 6 bases, with 9 bases remaining between them. This CDR3 region has 13 residues. Per the germline V gene, CDR1 is SGHVS and CDR2 is FQNEAQ.

The chain employs TRBV5-1 and TRBJ2-1; 13 bases are a match to TRBD2. This CDR3 is built from 16 residues. Germline-derived CDR1 and CDR2 are SGHRS and YFSETQ. V was clipped by 2 bases and J by 7 bases; unmatched bases: 6. CDR3 coding DNA: TGCGCCAGCAGCTTAACTAGCGGGAGGGCTCGGAATGAGCAGTTCTTC. It specifies CASSLTSGRARNEQFF.

The gene calls are TRBV7-9 and TRBJ2-1; TRBD2 aligns across 12 bases. Germline V gene sequence: CDR1 SEHNR, CDR2 FQNEAQ (reference sequence). This CDR3 region has 17 residues. V lost 5 bases and J lost 4; bases outside the gene matches: 9. As DNA, the CDR3 is TGTGCCAGCAGCCCTCGGACTAGCGGGAAGGGATACAATGAGCAGTTCTTC. It encodes CASSPRTSGKGYNEQFF.

The gene calls are TRBV5-1 and TRBJ1-1, with D uncertain. From germline, CDR1 is SGHRS and CDR2 YFSETQ. The CDR3 is 13 amino acids. The V and J ends lost 2 bases and 7 bases respectively, with 12 bases between them. The CDR3 spells CASSLLKGNEAFF. In DNA form, the CDR3 reads TGCGCCAGCAGCTTACTGAAGGGAAATGAAGCTTTCTTT.

The rearrangement links TRBV28 to TRBJ1-2, with 9 bases identical to TRBD1. The junction had 24 bases not matched to a gene; V was cut back by 7 bases and J by 6 bases. The CDR3 has 19 residues. Germline-derived CDR1 and CDR2 are MDHEN and SYDVKM. In nucleotides, the CDR3 is TGTGCCAGCACCACCATCAGCCGGGACAGGGCATTAGCGTTAGATGGCTACACCTTC. Translation: CASTTISRDRALALDGYTF.

The chain links TRBV5-6 to TRBJ2-7, with D tentatively TRBD1 or TRBD2 (5 bases each). V was trimmed by 2 bases and J by 6 bases, leaving 15 bases between them. CDR1 and CDR2 from the germline V gene are SGHDT and YYEEEE. CDR3 size: 14 residues. The CDR3 sequence is CASSFIRGPGEQYF. CDR3 DNA sequence: TGTGCCAGCAGCTTCATCCGGGGCCCAGGCGAGCAGTACTTC.

The V and J genes are TRBV21-1 and TRBJ1-3; TRBD1, the table's D call, was not compared with the DNA. TRBV21-1 is an annotated pseudogene. The CDR3 is made up of 17 amino acids. The CDR3 is CASSGPLGTTSGNTIYF. The CDR3 DNA is TGTGCCAGCAGCGGCCCCTTGGGGACAACCTCTGGAAACACCATATATTTT.

The genes are TRBV6-6 and TRBJ1-1; TRBD1 is a possible D gene (5 bases). The CDR3 covers 13 residues. Trimming stripped 6 bases from V and 1 base from J, with 9 bases between. Germline V gene data show CDR1 as MNHNY and CDR2 as SVGAGI (reference sequence). This CDR3 is CASSEGQNTEAFF. The CDR3 DNA reads TGTGCCAGCAGCGAAGGACAGAACACTGAAGCTTTCTTT.

This clone was seen just once. This chain links TRBV20-1 with TRBJ2-7; D is unclear. The V gene lost 7 bases and the J gene lost 6 bases, with 13 bases spanning the gap. Germline V lookup: CDR1 DFQATT, CDR2 SNEGSKA (reference sequence). The CDR3 loop spans 11 amino acids. The CDR3 DNA follows: TGCAGTGGCAGAGGAGCTCTCGAGCAGTACTTC. This encodes CSGRGALEQYF.

The V call is TRBV28, the J call TRBJ2-3; D might be TRBD2 (5 bases). This CDR3 region has 14 residues. V was pared by 5 bases and J by 5 bases, with 14 bases between. From germline, CDR1 is MDHEN and CDR2 SYDVKM. CDR3 DNA sequence: TGTGCCAGCAGTGTGGGAGTCCGAGGAGATACGCAGTATTTT. Its translation: CASSVGVRGDTQYF.

This rearrangement joins TRBV6-5 to TRBJ1-2, with D perhaps TRBD1 (6 bases). CDR1 is MNHEY, CDR2 SVGAGI, per germline. The CDR3 is 11 residues long. Trimming cost V 6 bases and J 4 bases, with 6 bases left between them. CDR3 DNA sequence: TGTGCCAGCAGCAGGGGCTATGGCTACACCTTC. Translating gives CASSRGYGYTF.

This CDR3 is CASSFPARATYEQYF. The CDR3, as DNA: TGTGCCAGCAGTTTTCCCGCCAGGGCAACCTACGAGCAGTACTTC. The chain links TRBV28 to TRBJ2-7; D might be TRBD1 (5 bases). Deletions cut 3 bases from V and 2 bases from J, with 14 bases between. Per germline, CDR1 MDHEN and CDR2 SYDVKM. CDR3 length: 15 amino acids.

This chain connects TRBV18 to TRBJ1-2; TRBD1 is a possible D gene (6 bases). V was trimmed by 2 bases and J by 3 bases, leaving 13 bases between them. Germline V lookup: CDR1 KGHSH, CDR2 LQKENI. This CDR3 spans 15 amino acids. In DNA form, the CDR3 reads TGTGCCAGCTCACCAGACAGGATCGTTGACTATGGCTACACCTTC. Amino acids: CASSPDRIVDYGYTF.

The rearrangement links TRBV11-2 to TRBJ2-5; D perhaps matches TRBD2 (5 bases). V was clipped by 4 bases and J by 9 bases, with 21 bases between them. The CDR3 has 15 residues. Germline lookup yields CDR1 SGHAT and CDR2 FQNNGV. The CDR3 reads CASSSLGRAGMAQYF. The CDR3 coding sequence is TGTGCCAGCAGCTCCCTCGGCCGTGCGGGTATGGCCCAGTACTTC. Combining the CDR3 with reference TRBV11-2 and TRBJ2-5 gives the whole variable domain EAGVAQSPRYKIIEKRQSVAFWCNPISGHATLYWYQQILGQGPKLLIQFQNNGVVDDSQLPKDRFSAERLKGVDSTLKIQPAKLEDSAVYLCASSSLGRAGMAQYFGPGTRLLVL.

The chain uses TRBV28 and TRBJ2-7; TRBD2 aligns across 9 bases. The CDR3 runs to 14 residues. The V and J ends lost 2 bases and 4 bases, in that order; junction bases with no gene match: 3. Per the germline V gene, CDR1 is MDHEN and CDR2 is SYDVKM. The CDR3 coding sequence is TGTGCCAGCAGTTTACATAGCGGGAGATACGAGCAGTACTTC. This encodes CASSLHSGRYEQYF.

The V and J genes are TRBV27 and TRBJ1-5, with D perhaps TRBD1 (6 bases). From germline, CDR1 is MNHEY and CDR2 SMNVEV (reference sequence). This CDR3 has 15 amino acids. V lost 3 bases, J lost 2 bases, and 11 bases lay in between. The CDR3 protein is CASSFRGDRNQPQHF. CDR3 nucleotide sequence: TGTGCCAGCAGTTTTAGGGGGGACCGCAATCAGCCCCAGCATTTT.

This clone was seen once. The chain combines TRBV9 with TRBJ1-1; maybe TRBD1 (6 bases). The germline V gene has CDR1 SGDLS and CDR2 YYNGEE. Trimming cost V 3 bases and J 8 bases, with 11 bases left between them. This CDR3 is 12 amino acids long. As DNA, the CDR3 is TGTGCCAGCAGCGATCGAACAGGGGAAGCTTTCTTT. Its translation is CASSDRTGEAFF.

Only one count was recorded for this clone. The J gene is TRBJ2-7, the V gene TRBV11-2; TRBD1 agrees at 11 bases. This CDR3 comprises 16 residues. With V trimmed by 5 bases and J by 3 bases, 9 bases remained unmatched. CDR1 and CDR2 (germline): SGHAT, FQNNGV. The CDR3 here is CASSQLAGTGGYEQYF. The CDR3 nucleotides are TGTGCCAGCAGCCAGCTTGCCGGGACAGGGGGCTACGAGCAGTACTTC. Drawing the rest from reference TRBV11-2 and TRBJ2-7, the complete variable domain is EAGVAQSPRYKIIEKRQSVAFWCNPISGHATLYWYQQILGQGPKLLIQFQNNGVVDDSQLPKDRFSAERLKGVDSTLKIQPAKLEDSAVYLCASSQLAGTGGYEQYFGPGTRLTVT.

The V call is TRBV5-1, the J call TRBJ2-7; 7 bases map to TRBD2. CDR1 is SGHRS and CDR2 is YFSETQ in the germline V gene. The junction had 2 bases not matched to a gene; V was cut back by 2 bases and J by 0 bases. The CDR3 is 14 amino acids. CDR3 nucleotides: TGCGCCAGCAGCTTTGGCGGGAGCTCCTACGAGCAGTACTTC. It encodes CASSFGGSSYEQYF.

CDR3 loop: CASRGGWENYGYTF. The CDR3 DNA reads TGTGCCAGCAGAGGGGGATGGGAAAACTATGGCTACACCTTC. V is TRBV5-4 and J is TRBJ1-2, with D perhaps TRBD1 (6 bases). The V gene's germline CDR1 is SGHNT and CDR2 YYREEE (reference sequence). The CDR3 covers 14 residues. V gave up 5 bases and J gave up 2 bases, with 13 bases separating them.